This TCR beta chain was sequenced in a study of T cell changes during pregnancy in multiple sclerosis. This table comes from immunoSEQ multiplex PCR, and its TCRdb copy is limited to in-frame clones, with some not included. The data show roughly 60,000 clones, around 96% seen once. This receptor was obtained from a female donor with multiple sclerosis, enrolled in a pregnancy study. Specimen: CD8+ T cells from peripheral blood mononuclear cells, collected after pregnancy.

This CDR3 is CASSGRQGARTEAFF. CDR3 DNA: TGTGCCAGCAGCGGCAGACAGGGGGCGCGCACTGAAGCTTTCTTT. The rearrangement joins TRBV5-4 to TRBJ1-1, with 10 bases that match TRBD1. Germline-derived CDR1 and CDR2 are SGHNT and YYREEE (reference sequence). There are 15 residues in the CDR3. V dropped 4 bases and J dropped 4; count of bases not matched to a gene: 7.